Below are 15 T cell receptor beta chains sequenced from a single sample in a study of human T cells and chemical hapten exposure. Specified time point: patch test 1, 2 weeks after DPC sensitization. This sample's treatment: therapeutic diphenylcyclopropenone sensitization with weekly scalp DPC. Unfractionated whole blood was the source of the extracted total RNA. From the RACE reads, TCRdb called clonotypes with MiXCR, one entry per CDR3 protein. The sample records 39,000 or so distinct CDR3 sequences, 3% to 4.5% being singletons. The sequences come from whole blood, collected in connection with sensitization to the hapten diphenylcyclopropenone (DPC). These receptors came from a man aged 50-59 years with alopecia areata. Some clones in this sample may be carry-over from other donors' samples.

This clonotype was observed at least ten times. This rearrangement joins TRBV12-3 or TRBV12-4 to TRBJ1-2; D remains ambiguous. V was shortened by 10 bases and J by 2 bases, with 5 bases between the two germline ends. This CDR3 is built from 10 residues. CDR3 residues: CATENYGYTF. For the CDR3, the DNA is TGTGCCACCGAGAACTATGGCTACACCTTC.

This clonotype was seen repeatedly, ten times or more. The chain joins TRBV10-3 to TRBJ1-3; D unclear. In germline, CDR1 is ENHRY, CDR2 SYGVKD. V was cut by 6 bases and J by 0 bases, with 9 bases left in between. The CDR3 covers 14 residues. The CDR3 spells CAIRAGDSGNTIYF. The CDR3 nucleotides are TGTGCCATCAGGGCAGGTGACTCTGGAAACACCATATATTTT.

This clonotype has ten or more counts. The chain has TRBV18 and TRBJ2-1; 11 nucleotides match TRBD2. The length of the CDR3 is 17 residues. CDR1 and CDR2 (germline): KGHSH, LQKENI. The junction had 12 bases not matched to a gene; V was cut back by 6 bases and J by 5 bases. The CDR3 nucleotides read TGTGCCAGCTCCCGGGGGCTAGCGGGAGGCTCTGACAATGAGCAGTTCTTC. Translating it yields CASSRGLAGGSDNEQFF. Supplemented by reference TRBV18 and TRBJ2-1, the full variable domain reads NAGVMQNPRHLVRRRGQEARLRCSPMKGHSHVYWYRQLPEEGLKFMVYLQKENIIDESGMPKERFSAEFPKEGPSILRIQQVVRGDSAAYFCASSRGLAGGSDNEQFFGPGTRLTVL.

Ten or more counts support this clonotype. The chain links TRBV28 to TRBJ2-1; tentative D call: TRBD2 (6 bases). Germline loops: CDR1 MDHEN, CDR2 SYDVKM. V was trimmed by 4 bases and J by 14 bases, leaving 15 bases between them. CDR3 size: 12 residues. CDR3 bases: TGTGCCAGCAGTTCCCCGGGACTCGGGGAGTTCTTC. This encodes CASSSPGLGEFF.

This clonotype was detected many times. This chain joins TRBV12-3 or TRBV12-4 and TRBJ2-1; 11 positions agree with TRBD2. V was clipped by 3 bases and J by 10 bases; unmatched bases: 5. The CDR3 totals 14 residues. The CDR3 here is CASSLSSGRGEQFF. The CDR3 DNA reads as TGTGCCAGCAGTTTGAGTAGCGGGAGGGGGGAGCAGTTCTTC.

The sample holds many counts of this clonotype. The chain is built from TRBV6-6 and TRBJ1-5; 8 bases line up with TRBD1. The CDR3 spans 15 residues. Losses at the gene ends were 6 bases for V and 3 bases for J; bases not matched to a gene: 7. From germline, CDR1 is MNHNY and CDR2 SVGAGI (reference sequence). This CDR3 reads CASRPQGAPNQPQHF. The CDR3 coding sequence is TGTGCCAGCAGGCCTCAGGGGGCCCCCAATCAGCCCCAGCATTTT.

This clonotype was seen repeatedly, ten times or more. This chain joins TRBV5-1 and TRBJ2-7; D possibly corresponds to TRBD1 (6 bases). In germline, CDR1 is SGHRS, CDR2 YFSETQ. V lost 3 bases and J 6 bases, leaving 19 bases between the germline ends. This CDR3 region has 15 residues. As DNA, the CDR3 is TGCGCCAGCAGCTCGGACGGACAGCCACCCGTCGAGCAGTACTTC. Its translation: CASSSDGQPPVEQYF.

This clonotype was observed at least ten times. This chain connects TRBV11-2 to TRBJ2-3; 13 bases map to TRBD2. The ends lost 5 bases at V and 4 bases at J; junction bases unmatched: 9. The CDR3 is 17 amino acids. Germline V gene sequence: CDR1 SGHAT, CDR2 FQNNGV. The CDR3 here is CASSRWTSGRVADTQYF. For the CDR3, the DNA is TGTGCCAGCAGCCGATGGACTAGCGGGAGAGTCGCAGATACGCAGTATTTT. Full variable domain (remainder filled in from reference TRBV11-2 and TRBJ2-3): EAGVAQSPRYKIIEKRQSVAFWCNPISGHATLYWYQQILGQGPKLLIQFQNNGVVDDSQLPKDRFSAERLKGVDSTLKIQPAKLEDSAVYLCASSRWTSGRVADTQYFGPGTRLTVL.

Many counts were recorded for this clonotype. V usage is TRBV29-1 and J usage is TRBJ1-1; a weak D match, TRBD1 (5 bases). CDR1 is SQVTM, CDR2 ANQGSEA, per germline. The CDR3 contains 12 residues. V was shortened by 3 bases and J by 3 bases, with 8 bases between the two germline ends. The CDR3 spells CSVEPGDTEAFF. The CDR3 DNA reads TGCAGCGTTGAGCCGGGGGACACTGAAGCTTTCTTT.

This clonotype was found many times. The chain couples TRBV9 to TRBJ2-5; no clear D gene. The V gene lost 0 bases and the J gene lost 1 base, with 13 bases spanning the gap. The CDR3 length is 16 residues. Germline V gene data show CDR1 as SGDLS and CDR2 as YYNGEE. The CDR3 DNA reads TGTGCCAGCAGCGTAGGGATGAATTGGGCCCAAGAGACCCAGTACTTC. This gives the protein CASSVGMNWAQETQYF.

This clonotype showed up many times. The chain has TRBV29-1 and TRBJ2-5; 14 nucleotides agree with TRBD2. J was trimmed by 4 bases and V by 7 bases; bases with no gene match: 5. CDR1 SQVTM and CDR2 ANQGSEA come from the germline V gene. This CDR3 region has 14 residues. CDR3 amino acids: CSGKGLAGVETQYF. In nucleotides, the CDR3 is TGCAGCGGCAAGGGACTAGCGGGAGTAGAGACCCAGTACTTC.

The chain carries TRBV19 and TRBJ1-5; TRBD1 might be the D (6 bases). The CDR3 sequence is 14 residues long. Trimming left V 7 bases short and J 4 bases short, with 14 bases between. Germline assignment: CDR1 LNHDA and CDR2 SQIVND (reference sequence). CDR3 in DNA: TGTGCCAGTACCCCGGACAGCCTTAATCAGCCCCAGCATTTT. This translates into CASTPDSLNQPQHF.

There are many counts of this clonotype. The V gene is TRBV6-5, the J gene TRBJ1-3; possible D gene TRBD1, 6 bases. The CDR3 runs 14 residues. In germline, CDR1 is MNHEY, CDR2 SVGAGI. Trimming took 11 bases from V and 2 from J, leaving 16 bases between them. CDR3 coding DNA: TGTGCCGCCGTAGGGGGGCAAACTGGAAACACCATATATTTT. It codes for CAAVGGQTGNTIYF.

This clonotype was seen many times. DNA for the CDR3: TGTGCCAGCAGACCAAGCACAGATACGCAGTATTTT. Translation: CASRPSTDTQYF. This chain uses TRBV6-1 with TRBJ2-3; D gene unclear. Germline values: CDR1 MNHNS, CDR2 SASEGT. The CDR3 has 12 residues. V dropped 6 bases and J dropped 0 bases, with 4 bases sitting between them.

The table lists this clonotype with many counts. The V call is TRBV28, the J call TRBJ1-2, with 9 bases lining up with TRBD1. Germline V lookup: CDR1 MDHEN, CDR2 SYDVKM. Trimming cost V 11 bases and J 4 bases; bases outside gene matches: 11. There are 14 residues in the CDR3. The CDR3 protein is CAAGVTGGTYGYTF. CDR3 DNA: TGTGCCGCAGGGGTGACAGGGGGGACCTATGGCTACACCTTC.